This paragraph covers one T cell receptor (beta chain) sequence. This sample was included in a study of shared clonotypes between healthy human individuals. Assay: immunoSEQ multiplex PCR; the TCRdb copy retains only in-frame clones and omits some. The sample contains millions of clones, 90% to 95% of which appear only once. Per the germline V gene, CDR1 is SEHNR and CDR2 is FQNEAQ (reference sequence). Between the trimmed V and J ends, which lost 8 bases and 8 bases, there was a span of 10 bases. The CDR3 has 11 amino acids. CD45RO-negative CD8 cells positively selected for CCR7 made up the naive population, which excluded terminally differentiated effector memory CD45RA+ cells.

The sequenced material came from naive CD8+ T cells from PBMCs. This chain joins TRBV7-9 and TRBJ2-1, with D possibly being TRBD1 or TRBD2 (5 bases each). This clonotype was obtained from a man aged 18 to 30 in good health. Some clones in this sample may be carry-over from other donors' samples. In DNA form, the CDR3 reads TGTGCCAGCCCCAGGGACCATGAGCAGTTCTTC. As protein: CASPRDHEQFF.